This entry features one T cell receptor (beta chain) sequence. This sample was included in a study of blood T cell repertoires in COVID-19. Measured with immunoSEQ multiplex PCR; TCRdb has only the in-frame clones, and not every one. The repertoire holds about 52,000 clones, with roughly 89% as singletons. The CDR3 length is 15 residues. The V segment lost 5 bases and the J segment 4 bases; nucleotides outside the gene matches: 8. Germline V gives CDR1 GTSNPN, CDR2 SVGIG (reference sequence). The sample was peripheral blood. The clonotype was recovered from an elderly man with active or convalescent COVID-19. The rearrangement joins TRBV30 to TRBJ2-7; 13 positions match TRBD2. The CDR3: CAWQGLAGDEYEQYF. CDR3 coding DNA: TGTGCCTGGCAAGGACTAGCGGGAGATGAGTACGAGCAGTACTTC.